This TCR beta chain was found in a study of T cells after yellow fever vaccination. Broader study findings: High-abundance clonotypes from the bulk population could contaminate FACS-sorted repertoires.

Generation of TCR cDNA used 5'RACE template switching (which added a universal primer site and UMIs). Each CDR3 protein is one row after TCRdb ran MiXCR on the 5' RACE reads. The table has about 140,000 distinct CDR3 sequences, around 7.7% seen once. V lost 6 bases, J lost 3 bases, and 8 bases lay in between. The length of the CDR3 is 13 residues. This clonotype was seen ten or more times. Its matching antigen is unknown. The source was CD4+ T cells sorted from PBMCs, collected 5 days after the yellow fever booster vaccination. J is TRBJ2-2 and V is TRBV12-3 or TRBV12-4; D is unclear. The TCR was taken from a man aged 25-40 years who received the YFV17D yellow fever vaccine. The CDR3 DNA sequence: TGTGCCAGCAGGATGCGGTACACCGGGGAGCTGTTTTTT. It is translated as CASRMRYTGELFF.